The subject of this entry is one T cell receptor beta chain. Its cognate antigen is unknown. These data are taken from a study of cytomegalovirus exposure and HLA in healthy donors. Study-level information: Early released data had about 80 million unique TCRs, all coming from HLA-typed donors. The Caucasian-associated ancestry cluster contained more than 75% of the approximately 400 genotyped donors. Regarding the study as a whole: In a later analysis, across HLA loci, associated TCR counts were highest for DRB1, lowest for HLA-C. TCR beta sequences reportedly predicted most subjects' HLA-A and HLA-B alleles accurately.

Germline CDR1 and CDR2: MNHNY and SVGAGI (reference sequence). The length of the CDR3 is 16 residues. V dropped 4 bases and J dropped 9; count of bases not matched to a gene: 13. 60 Vbeta and 13 Jbeta primers were used in PCR. Sequenced by immunoSEQ multiplex PCR; TCRdb stores in-frame clones only, minus some. The table has fewer than 85,000 clones, roughly 82% seen once. Material: PBMCs. The chain employs TRBV6-6 and TRBJ1-5; 9 bases agree with TRBD1. This clonotype was obtained from a male donor in good health and CMV-seropositive. CDR3 region: CASSSTNTGGPRPQHF. In nucleotides, the CDR3 is TGTGCCAGCAGTTCCACGAATACAGGGGGCCCTCGGCCCCAGCATTTT.